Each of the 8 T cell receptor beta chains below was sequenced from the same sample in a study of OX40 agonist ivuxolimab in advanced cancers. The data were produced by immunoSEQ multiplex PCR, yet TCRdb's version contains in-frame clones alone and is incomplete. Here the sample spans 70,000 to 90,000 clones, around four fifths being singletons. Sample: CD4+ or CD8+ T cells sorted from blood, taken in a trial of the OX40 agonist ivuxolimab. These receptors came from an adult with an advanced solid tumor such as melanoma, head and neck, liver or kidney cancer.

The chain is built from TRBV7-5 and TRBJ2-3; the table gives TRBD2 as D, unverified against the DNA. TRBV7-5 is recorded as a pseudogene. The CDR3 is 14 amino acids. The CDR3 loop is CARSYRDYTDTQYF. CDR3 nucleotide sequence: TGTGCCAGAAGCTATCGGGACTACACAGATACGCAGTATTTT.

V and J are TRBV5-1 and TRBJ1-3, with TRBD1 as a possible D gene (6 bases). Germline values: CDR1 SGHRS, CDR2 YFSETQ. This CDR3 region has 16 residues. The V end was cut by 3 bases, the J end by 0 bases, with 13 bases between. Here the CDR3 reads CASSSEARGSGNTIYF. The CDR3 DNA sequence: TGCGCCAGCAGCTCCGAAGCCAGGGGCTCTGGAAACACCATATATTTT. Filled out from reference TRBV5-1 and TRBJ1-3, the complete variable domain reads KAGVTQTPRYLIKTRGQQVTLSCSPISGHRSVSWYQQTPGQGLQFLFEYFSETQRNKGNFPGRFSGRQFSNSRSEMNVSTLELGDSALYLCASSSEARGSGNTIYFGEGSWLTVV.

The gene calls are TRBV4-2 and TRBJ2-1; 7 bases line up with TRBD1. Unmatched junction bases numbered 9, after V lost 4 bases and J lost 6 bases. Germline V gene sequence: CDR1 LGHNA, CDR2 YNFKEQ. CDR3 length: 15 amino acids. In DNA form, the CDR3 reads TGTGCCAGCAGCCTACAGGGGTTTGGTGCCAATGAGCAGTTCTTC. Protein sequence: CASSLQGFGANEQFF.

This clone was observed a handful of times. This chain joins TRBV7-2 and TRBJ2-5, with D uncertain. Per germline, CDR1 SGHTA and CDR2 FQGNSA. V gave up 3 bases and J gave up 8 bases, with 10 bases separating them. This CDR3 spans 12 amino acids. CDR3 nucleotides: TGTGCCAGCAGCTTGGTACGTGGAACCCAGTACTTC. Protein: CASSLVRGTQYF. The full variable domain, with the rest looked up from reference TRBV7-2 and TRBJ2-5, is GAGVSQSPSNKVTEKGKDVELRCDPISGHTALYWYRQSLGQGLEFLIYFQGNSAPDKSGLPSDRFSAERTGGSVSTLTIQRTQQEDSAVYLCASSLVRGTQYFGPGTRLLVL.

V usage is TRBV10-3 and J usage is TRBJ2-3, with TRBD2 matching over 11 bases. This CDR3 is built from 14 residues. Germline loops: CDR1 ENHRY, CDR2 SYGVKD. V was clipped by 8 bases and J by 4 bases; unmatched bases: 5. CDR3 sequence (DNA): TGTGCCATCTCGACTAGCGGGATTTCAGATACGCAGTATTTT. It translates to CAISTSGISDTQYF.

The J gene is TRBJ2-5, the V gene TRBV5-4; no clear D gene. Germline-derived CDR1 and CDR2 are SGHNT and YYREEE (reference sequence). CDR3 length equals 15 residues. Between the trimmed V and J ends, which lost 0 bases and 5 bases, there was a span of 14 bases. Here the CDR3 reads CASSLDAGRPETQYF. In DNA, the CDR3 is TGTGCCAGCAGCTTGGACGCCGGACGACCGGAGACCCAGTACTTC.

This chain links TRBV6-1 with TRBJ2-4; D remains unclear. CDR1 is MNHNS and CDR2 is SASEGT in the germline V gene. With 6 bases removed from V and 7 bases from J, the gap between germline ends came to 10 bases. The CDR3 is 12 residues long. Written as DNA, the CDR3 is TGTGCCAGCAGGTCCCCGGGTAACATTCAGTACTTC. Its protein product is CASRSPGNIQYF.

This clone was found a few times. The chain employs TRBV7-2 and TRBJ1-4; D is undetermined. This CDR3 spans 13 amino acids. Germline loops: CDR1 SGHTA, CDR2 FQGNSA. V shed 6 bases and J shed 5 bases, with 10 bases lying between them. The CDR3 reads CASRTSPNEKLFF. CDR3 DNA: TGTGCCAGCAGGACAAGCCCCAATGAAAAACTGTTTTTT.